The present T cell receptor beta chain was sequenced within a study of a mutant IDH1 vaccine in newly diagnosed glioma. Study details: Vaccination followed radiotherapy alone by 4-6 weeks, or accompanied temozolomide cycles. General study points: It was over 85% of patients that developed vaccine-induced immune responses. It seemed that pseudoprogression was not linked to changes in the top peripheral T cell clonotypes.

About this clone: Antigen: not known.

Sample time point: week 35, safety follow-up. Every single dose of the vaccine, 300 ug of mutant IDH1 20-mer peptide, came with topical imiquimod. Astrocytomas found in donors were new, WHO grade 3 or 4, IDH1-mutant and ATRX-lost. Data came from immunoSEQ multiplex PCR; TCRdb stores just in-frame clones and leaves some out. This sample has tens of thousands of clones, with around 92% found just once. Germline V gene lookup returns CDR1 LNHDA and CDR2 SQIVND (reference sequence). The CDR3 has 14 residues. V was clipped by 6 bases and J by 5 bases; unmatched bases: 9. This specimen was PBMCs, taken from a glioma patient whose treatment included an IDH1 peptide vaccine. The receptor was derived from a man aged 45-65 years with glioma. The V call is TRBV19, the J call TRBJ2-7, with 8 bases aligning to TRBD1. In DNA, the CDR3 is TGTGCCAGTAGACCGGCACCGGGACAGGACGAGCAGTACTTC. Residues: CASRPAPGQDEQYF.